The 8 T cell receptor beta chains reported below all come from one sample, sequenced in a study of spatial heterogeneity in lung cancer. Study-level points and caveats: In tumors, expanded intratumoral alpha and beta TCR counts tracked mutation counts.

For these receptors, no antigen is known. Time point indicated: sample taken at primary tumor resection. TCRdb re-called the 5' RACE reads through MiXCR, storing one row per CDR3 protein. The table includes about 20,000 distinct CDR3 sequences, about 6.1% detected once. The sample in question was lung tumor tissue, obtained at surgery. All receptors derive from a female donor with early-stage non-small cell lung cancer.

This clonotype has at least ten counts. This beta chain is an off-target read within a library intended for alpha chains, so its frequency means little. CDR3 amino acids: CASSRTSGASYEQYF. The CDR3 region has the DNA TGTGCCAGCAGCCGGACTAGCGGGGCCTCCTACGAGCAGTACTTC. J is TRBJ2-7 and V is TRBV7-9; TRBD2 matches 12 bases. From germline, CDR1 is SEHNR and CDR2 FQNEAQ (reference sequence). The CDR3 has 15 residues. Trimming cost V 5 bases and J 0 bases; bases outside gene matches: 2.

This clonotype was recorded at least ten times. This beta chain represents an off-target read in a library built for alpha chains; its size is of limited meaning. The gene calls are TRBV12-3 or TRBV12-4 and TRBJ2-3; 14 nucleotides match TRBD2. V lost 6 bases and J lost 11; bases outside the gene matches: 4. This CDR3 spans 13 amino acids. The CDR3 loop reads CASRGTSGSLQYF. For the CDR3, the DNA is TGTGCCAGCAGGGGGACTAGCGGGAGTTTGCAGTATTTT.

On this clonotype: This beta chain represents an off-target read in a library built for alpha chains; its size is of limited meaning. This chain joins TRBV11-2 and TRBJ2-7; 8 bases match TRBD2. The CDR3 totals 14 residues. Germline assignment: CDR1 SGHAT and CDR2 FQNNGV. The V gene end was trimmed by 8 bases and the J gene end by 4 bases; junction bases not matched to a gene: 10. Here the CDR3 reads CASRAIRGRYEQYF. For the CDR3, the DNA is TGTGCCAGCCGAGCTATACGCGGGAGGTACGAGCAGTACTTC.

This clonotype was found many times. This beta chain was picked up by a library intended for alpha chains and is off target, so its count carries little meaning. CDR3 nucleotide sequence: TGTGCCAGCAGTTCACCTTTGGACAGTTACAATGAGCAGTTCTTC. It is translated as CASSSPLDSYNEQFF. This chain joins TRBV7-6 and TRBJ2-1; a weak D match, TRBD1 (6 bases). The germline V gene encodes CDR1 SGHVS and CDR2 FNYEAQ. The CDR3 is 15 residues long. Trimming took off 6 bases at V and 4 bases at J, with 16 bases between the two ends. Using reference TRBV7-6 and TRBJ2-1 for the parts outside the CDR3, the full variable domain is GAGVSQSPRYKVTKRGQDVALRCDPISGHVSLYWYRQALGQGPEFLTYFNYEAQQDKSGLPNDRFSAERPEGSISTLTIQRTEQRDSAMYRCASSSPLDSYNEQFFGPGTRLTVL.

This clonotype appeared many times. This beta chain lies outside the target of a library built for alpha chains; its clone size means little. This chain uses TRBV7-9 with TRBJ2-7; D remains ambiguous. CDR3 size: 11 residues. Germline loops: CDR1 SEHNR, CDR2 FQNEAQ (reference sequence). V was pared by 1 base and J by 6 bases, with 4 bases between. The CDR3 region is CASSLVREQYF. In DNA, the CDR3 is TGTGCCAGCAGCTTAGTCCGCGAGCAGTACTTC.

The sample holds many counts of this clonotype. Because the library targeted alpha chains, this beta chain is an off-target read whose size means little. This chain joins TRBV5-1 and TRBJ2-7, with D possibly matching TRBD1 (5 bases). The V end lost 5 bases, the J end lost 6 bases, and 12 bases lay between the germline ends. In germline, CDR1 is SGHRS, CDR2 YFSETQ. This CDR3 has 12 residues. CDR3 in amino acids: CASSNQGSEQYF. The DNA for the CDR3 is TGCGCCAGCAGTAACCAGGGTTCCGAGCAGTACTTC.

Concerning this clonotype itself: Because the library targeted alpha chains, this beta chain is an off-target read whose size means little. The V gene is TRBV10-3, the J gene TRBJ1-5, with D possibly matching TRBD1 (5 bases). The CDR3 is 15 amino acids. From germline, CDR1 is ENHRY and CDR2 SYGVKD. Trimming left V 3 bases short and J 6 bases short, with 15 bases between. CDR3 amino acids: CAISDGDGASQPQHF. The CDR3 DNA reads TGTGCCATCAGTGACGGGGACGGGGCAAGTCAGCCCCAGCATTTT.

In its sample, this clonotype ranks as medium-sized (0.01 to 0.1%). In a library made to pick up alpha chains, this beta chain is a stray read with a size that means little. The rearrangement uses TRBV7-2 and TRBJ2-3; D ambiguous. V was pared by 3 bases and J by 0 bases, with 7 bases between. CDR3 length equals 14 residues. Germline V gives CDR1 SGHTA, CDR2 FQGNSA. CDR3 sequence (DNA): TGTGCCAGCAGCTTCTACTCTAGCACAGATACGCAGTATTTT. This sequence encodes CASSFYSSTDTQYF. The whole variable domain, filled in from reference TRBV7-2 and TRBJ2-3, reads GAGVSQSPSNKVTEKGKDVELRCDPISGHTALYWYRQSLGQGLEFLIYFQGNSAPDKSGLPSDRFSAERTGGSVSTLTIQRTQQEDSAVYLCASSFYSSTDTQYFGPGTRLTVL.